A single TCR beta chain is shown here with its context. Repertoires were generated with immunoSEQ multiplex PCR, while TCRdb's copy carries only in-frame clones and drops some. The top ten hold around 8.9% of the sample, which has about 130,000 clones, less than 95% seen once. The data originate from a study of control samples from healthy donors and cancer patients. Germline CDR1 is SGHTA and CDR2 is FQGTGA. The CDR3 extends over 14 amino acids. The junction had 7 bases not matched to a gene; V was cut back by 5 bases and J by 3 bases. Sequenced: blood. This TCR came from a man between 18 and 35 years old in good health. J is TRBJ2-7 and V is TRBV7-3; 7 nucleotides line up with TRBD1. Here the CDR3 DNA reads TGTGCCAGCAGCCCAACCGGGACAGTCTACGAGCAGTACTTC. As protein: CASSPTGTVYEQYF.